Sequencing of this TCR beta chain was carried out in a study of radiotherapy plus CTLA-4 blockade in lung cancer. Profiling relied on immunoSEQ multiplex PCR, and the TCRdb table lists in-frame clones only, not all of them. This table holds roughly 35,000 clones, under 85% found once. The clonotype was recovered from a human donor with non-small cell lung cancer that progressed on radiotherapy plus ipilimumab. The specimen was peripheral blood, collected from a patient treated with radiotherapy plus ipilimumab.

The CDR3 DNA reads TGTGCCAGCAGTTCACATACAGGGTCGGAGACCCAGTACTTC. As protein: CASSSHTGSETQYF. V and J are TRBV27 and TRBJ2-5, with a possible D match to TRBD1 (6 bases). The CDR3 length is 14 residues. Germline assignment: CDR1 MNHEY and CDR2 SMNVEV (reference sequence). Trimming took 4 bases from V and 5 from J, leaving 14 bases between them.